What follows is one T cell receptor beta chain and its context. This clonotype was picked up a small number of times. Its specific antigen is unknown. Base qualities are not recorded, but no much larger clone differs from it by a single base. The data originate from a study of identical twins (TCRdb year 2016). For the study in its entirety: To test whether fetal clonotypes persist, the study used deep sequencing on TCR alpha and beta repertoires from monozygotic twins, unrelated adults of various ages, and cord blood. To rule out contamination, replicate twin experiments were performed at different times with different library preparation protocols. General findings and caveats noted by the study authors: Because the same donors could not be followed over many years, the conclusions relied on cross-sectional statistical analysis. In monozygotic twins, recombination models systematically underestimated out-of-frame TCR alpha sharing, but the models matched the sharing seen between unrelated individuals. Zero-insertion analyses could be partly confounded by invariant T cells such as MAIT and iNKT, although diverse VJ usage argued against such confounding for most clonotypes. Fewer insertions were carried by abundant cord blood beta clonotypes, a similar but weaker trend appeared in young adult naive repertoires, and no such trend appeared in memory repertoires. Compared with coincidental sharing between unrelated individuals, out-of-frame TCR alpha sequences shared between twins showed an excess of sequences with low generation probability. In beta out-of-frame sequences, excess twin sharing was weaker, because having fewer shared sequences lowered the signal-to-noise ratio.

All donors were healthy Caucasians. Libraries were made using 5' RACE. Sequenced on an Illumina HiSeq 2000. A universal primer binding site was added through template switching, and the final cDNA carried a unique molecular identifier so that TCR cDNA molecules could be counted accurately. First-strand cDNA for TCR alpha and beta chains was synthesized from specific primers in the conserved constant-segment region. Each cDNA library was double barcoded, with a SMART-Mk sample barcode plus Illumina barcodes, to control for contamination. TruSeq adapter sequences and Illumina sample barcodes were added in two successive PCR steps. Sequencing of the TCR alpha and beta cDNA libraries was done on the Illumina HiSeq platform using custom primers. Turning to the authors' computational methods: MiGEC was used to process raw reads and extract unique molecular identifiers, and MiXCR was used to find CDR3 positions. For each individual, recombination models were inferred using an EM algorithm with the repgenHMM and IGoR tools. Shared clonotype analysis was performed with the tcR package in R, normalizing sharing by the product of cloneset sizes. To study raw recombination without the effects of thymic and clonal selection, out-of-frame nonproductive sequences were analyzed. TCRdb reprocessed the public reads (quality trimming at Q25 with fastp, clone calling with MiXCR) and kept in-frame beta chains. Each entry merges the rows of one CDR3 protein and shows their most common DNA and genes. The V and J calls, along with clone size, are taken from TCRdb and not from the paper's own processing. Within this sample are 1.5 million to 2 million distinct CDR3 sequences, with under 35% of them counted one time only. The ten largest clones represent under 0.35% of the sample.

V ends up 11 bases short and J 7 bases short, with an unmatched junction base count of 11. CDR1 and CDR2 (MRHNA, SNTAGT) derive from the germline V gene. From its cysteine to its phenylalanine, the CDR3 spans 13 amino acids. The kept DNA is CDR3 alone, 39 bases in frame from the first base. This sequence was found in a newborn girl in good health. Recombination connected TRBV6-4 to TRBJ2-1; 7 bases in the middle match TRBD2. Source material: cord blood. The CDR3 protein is CASKGGRVNEQFF. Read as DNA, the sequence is TGTGCCTCAAAGGGAGGGAGGGTGAATGAGCAGTTCTTC.